The rows below give T cell receptor beta chains drawn from one sample of a study of Graves' ophthalmopathy and Graves' hyperthyroidism. TCRdb processed the multiplex PCR reads anew with MiXCR; each CDR3 protein has one entry. The sample contains about 480,000 distinct CDR3 sequences, around 14% of which appear only once. Sample: blood. The receptors derive from a young woman with Graves' ophthalmopathy. The CDR3 runs from the conserved cysteine through the conserved F or W.

TRBJ1-5 15 TRBV10-3 CAISESGQNNQPQHF
TRBJ2-7 14 TRBV15 CATSSGTTTYEQYF
TRBJ1-5 13 TRBV6-5 CASSYGRDQPQHF
TRBJ1-1 14 TRBV6-1 CASSGTGVYTEAFF
TRBJ2-7 15 TRBV6-5 CASSTGTSGSYEQYF
TRBJ1-6 15 TRBV12-3/TRBV12-4 CASTYRDSSSSPLHF
TRBJ1-5 13 TRBV30 CAWSIGSGQPQHF
TRBJ2-7 15 TRBV7-2 CASSPRGTGSYEQYF
TRBJ1-5 16 TRBV19 CASTETGVYDNQPQHF
TRBJ2-7 12 TRBV6-2/TRBV6-3 CASSSDTGDQYF
TRBJ2-4 17 TRBV19 CASSRTSGPEHKNIQYF
TRBJ1-1 13 TRBV6-1 CASSIERNTEAFF
TRBJ2-5 12 TRBV3-1 CASNRPKETQYF
TRBJ1-2 14 TRBV12-3/TRBV12-4 CASSTSGTDYGYTF
TRBJ2-5 15 TRBV2 CASSEVGWQGETQYF
TRBJ2-2 14 TRBV6-1 CASSQTSSTGELFF
TRBJ1-2 13 TRBV5-1 CASSRDTDYGYTF
TRBJ2-7 13 TRBV6-1 CAIDEDRSYEQYF
TRBJ2-7 12 TRBV7-2 CASSPTWGEQYF
TRBJ1-1 12 TRBV3-1 CASSQGVSEAFF
TRBJ1-6 15 TRBV20-1 CSASRTGESNSPLHF
TRBJ2-7 15 TRBV18 CASSPRQGGTYEQCF
TRBJ1-2 15 TRBV5-1 CASSPRTVSFDGYTF
TRBJ1-1 12 TRBV6-2/TRBV6-3 CASRRQGSEAFF
TRBJ1-5 14 TRBV6-1 CAGSDRTGGRPQHF
TRBJ2-5 14 TRBV20-1 CSARGNSHQETQYF
TRBJ2-5 16 TRBV6-2/TRBV6-3 CASSSWSATQGETQYF
TRBJ2-5 11 TRBV20-1 CSAEFQETQYF
TRBJ2-2 14 TRBV30 CAWTTGGETGELFF
TRBJ2-7 14 TRBV27 CASSSRTGRREQYF
TRBJ1-1 14 TRBV12-5 CASGLEGLRSEAFF
TRBJ2-7 15 TRBV5-1 CASSLEVSDSYEQYF
TRBJ2-5 19 TRBV24-1 CATSDLWPEPSGREETQYF
TRBJ1-2 17 TRBV28 CASSLSASSLLGYGYTF
TRBJ1-3 11 TRBV20-1 CSARDRDRIYF
TRBJ2-7 15 TRBV6-5 CASSYGGRNSYEQYF
TRBJ2-2 14 TRBV5-1 CASSHTDSTGELFF
TRBJ2-5 14 TRBV5-6 CASSLRDFQETQYF
TRBJ2-7 16 TRBV10-3 CAISESGLAGEEEQYF
TRBJ2-7 14 TRBV5-1 CASRGAGGSYEQYF
TRBJ2-2 18 TRBV4-2 CASSPHPGGGANTGELFF
TRBJ1-2 14 TRBV6-1 CASSQNRGSYGYTF
TRBJ2-2 13 TRBV27 CASSLSATGELFF
TRBJ2-5 14 TRBV12-3/TRBV12-4 CASSLGGVGETQYF
TRBJ1-5 13 TRBV2 CASSGTGDQPQHF
TRBJ2-5 14 TRBV30 CAWSVWGYQETQYF